One sample yielded the 31 T cell receptor beta chains listed below, sequenced in a study of blood T cell repertoires in COVID-19. Sequenced by immunoSEQ multiplex PCR; TCRdb stores in-frame clones only, minus some. The sample has hundreds of thousands of clones, 88% seen once. Sequenced input: PBMCs or T cells enriched from blood (not recorded which). The receptors stem from a woman aged 50 to 65 with acute COVID-19.

The chain uses TRBV29-1 and TRBJ2-5; 12 bases are shared with TRBD2. Germline V gives CDR1 SQVTM, CDR2 ANQGSEA. This CDR3 contains 13 residues. V shed 7 bases, J shed 4 bases, and the junction held 4 bases outside the gene matches. The CDR3 here is CSAGLAGRETQYF. The CDR3, as DNA: TGCAGCGCGGGACTAGCGGGTAGAGAGACCCAGTACTTC.

The chain uses TRBV6-5 and TRBJ2-1; 10 bases fit TRBD1. CDR1 is MNHEY and CDR2 is SVGAGI in the germline V gene. The CDR3 extends over 16 amino acids. V lost 2 bases to trimming and J lost 4 bases; unmatched junction nucleotides: 5. The CDR3 region has the DNA TGTGCCAGCAGTTACCGACAGGGGGCGAGGTACAATGAGCAGTTCTTC. This gives the protein CASSYRQGARYNEQFF.

This clone has only one observation. The rearrangement uses TRBV5-6 and TRBJ2-1; 8 bases map to TRBD1. The trim removed 5 bases at V and 0 bases at J, leaving 7 bases unmatched. The length of the CDR3 is 16 residues. Germline CDR1 and CDR2: SGHDT and YYEEEE. Here the CDR3 reads CASRKSGGRSYNEQFF. The CDR3 nucleotides are TGTGCCAGCAGAAAATCAGGGGGCCGCTCCTACAATGAGCAGTTCTTC.

This chain uses TRBV11-2 with TRBJ1-4, with TRBD1 identical over 8 bases. Germline values: CDR1 SGHAT, CDR2 FQNNGV. The ends lost 4 bases at V and 4 bases at J; junction bases unmatched: 5. This CDR3 is built from 15 residues. CDR3 bases: TGTGCCAGCAGCTCGACAGGGGTTTTTAATGAAAAACTGTTTTTT. This translates into CASSSTGVFNEKLFF.

The chain recombines TRBV10-3 with TRBJ1-3, with D perhaps matching TRBD1 (6 bases). V gave up 6 bases and J gave up 0 bases, with 9 bases separating them. The CDR3 covers 14 residues. The germline V gene encodes CDR1 ENHRY and CDR2 SYGVKD. The CDR3 region is CAIRDSRSGNTIYF. DNA for the CDR3: TGTGCCATCAGGGACAGCCGCTCTGGAAACACCATATATTTT.

The count of this clone is one. The chain uses TRBV7-3 and TRBJ2-2, with 12 bases matching TRBD2. Trimming at V came to 5 bases and at J to 5 bases, leaving 15 bases not matched to a gene. Germline V lookup: CDR1 SGHTA, CDR2 FQGTGA. This CDR3 spans 19 amino acids. CDR3 protein: CASSPSGTAGLAGTGELFF. CDR3 in DNA: TGTGCCAGCAGCCCATCCGGGACAGCTGGACTAGCGGGAACCGGGGAGCTGTTTTTT.

This rearrangement joins TRBV6-6 to TRBJ1-2; D is perhaps TRBD1 (6 bases). The V end was cut by 8 bases, the J end by 10 bases, with 23 bases between. The germline V gene encodes CDR1 MNHNY and CDR2 SVGAGI (reference sequence). The CDR3 runs 14 residues. The CDR3 DNA reads as TGTGCCAGCCATCTACAGGGATCCCCTGTTCCCTACACCTTC. Translation gives CASHLQGSPVPYTF.

The chain recombines TRBV5-4 with TRBJ1-3, with D perhaps matching TRBD1 (6 bases). The CDR3 covers 14 residues. Trimming took off 4 bases at V and 4 bases at J, with 12 bases between the two ends. Germline V lookup: CDR1 SGHNT, CDR2 YYREEE (reference sequence). CDR3 nucleotides: TGTGCCAGCAGCGAGGGGGGGGAAGGAAACACCATATATTTT. Translated, it gives CASSEGGEGNTIYF.

This chain uses TRBV29-1 with TRBJ2-3; the D gene is possibly TRBD1 (5 bases). The CDR3 consists of 13 residues. V shed 5 bases and J shed 4 bases, with 13 bases lying between them. Germline V gene lookup returns CDR1 SQVTM and CDR2 ANQGSEA. The CDR3 loop reads CSVIFTGPDTQYF. The CDR3 DNA follows: TGCAGCGTTATATTCACAGGCCCAGATACGCAGTATTTT.

V gene TRBV11-3 combines with J gene TRBJ1-1; D gene unclear. The CDR3 is made up of 13 amino acids. V lost 4 bases, J lost 1 base, and 7 bases lay in between. Germline loops: CDR1 SGHNT, CDR2 YENEEA. The CDR3 loop is CASSSQWNTEAFF. The DNA of the CDR3 is TGTGCCAGCAGCTCTCAGTGGAACACTGAAGCTTTCTTT.

The V call is TRBV4-1, the J call TRBJ1-4; 9 bases map to TRBD1. The V gene end was trimmed by 5 bases and the J gene end by 4 bases; junction bases not matched to a gene: 8. The CDR3 has 16 residues. From germline, CDR1 is MGHRA and CDR2 YSYEKL. This CDR3 is CASSELGTGLNEKLFF. The CDR3 nucleotides are TGCGCCAGCAGCGAGCTAGGGACAGGGCTTAATGAAAAACTGTTTTTT.

The chain couples TRBV6-1 to TRBJ2-3; 9 nucleotides agree with TRBD1. The trim removed 3 bases at V and 12 bases at J, leaving 4 bases unmatched. The CDR3 contains 12 residues. Germline values: CDR1 MNHNS, CDR2 SASEGT. The CDR3 nucleotides are TGTGCCAGCAGTGAGGGACAGGGAAATCAGTATTTT. This translates into CASSEGQGNQYF.

V is TRBV4-1 and J is TRBJ1-2; unclear D gene. Trimming left V 3 bases short and J 4 bases short, with 15 bases between. The CDR3 has 15 residues. Germline values: CDR1 MGHRA, CDR2 YSYEKL. CDR3 in amino acids: CASSQQALIRYGYTF. Here the CDR3 DNA reads TGCGCCAGCAGCCAGCAGGCCTTGATACGCTATGGCTACACCTTC.

The rearrangement joins TRBV28 to TRBJ1-2; maybe TRBD1 (5 bases). This CDR3 is 13 amino acids long. V lost 8 bases and J lost 4, with 14 bases in between. Germline CDR1 MDHEN, CDR2 SYDVKM. The CDR3 here is CASRTGVSYGYTF. The CDR3 DNA is TGTGCCAGCCGGACGGGGGTAAGCTATGGCTACACCTTC.

V usage is TRBV7-3 and J usage is TRBJ2-1, with TRBD2 matching over 7 bases. V shed 1 base, J shed 3 bases, and the junction held 6 bases outside the gene matches. The CDR3 runs to 16 residues. Germline V CDR1 and CDR2: SGHTA, FQGTGA. The CDR3 sequence is CASSLSAGAYYNEQFF. CDR3 DNA: TGTGCCAGCAGCTTAAGTGCGGGAGCGTACTACAATGAGCAGTTCTTC.

This chain connects TRBV25-1 to TRBJ1-1, with 9 bases aligning to TRBD1. Germline V CDR1 and CDR2: MGHDK, SYGVNS. This CDR3 spans 14 amino acids. With 6 bases clipped from V and 5 bases from J, the junction kept 7 bases outside the gene matches. In DNA form, the CDR3 reads TGTGCCAGCAGGGGACAGGGTCGGTGGACTGAAGCTTTCTTT. This sequence encodes CASRGQGRWTEAFF.

This chain joins TRBV9 and TRBJ2-7; TRBD2 aligns across 11 bases. CDR3 length equals 20 residues. J lost 5 bases, V lost 0 bases, and 19 bases had no gene match. CDR1 and CDR2 from the germline V gene are SGDLS and YYNGEE. CDR3 loop: CASSVAPSALSGRAVDEQYF. As DNA, the CDR3 is TGTGCCAGCAGCGTAGCTCCCTCAGCCCTTAGCGGGAGGGCCGTCGACGAGCAGTACTTC. Filled out from reference TRBV9 and TRBJ2-7, the complete variable domain reads DSGVTQTPKHLITATGQRVTLRCSPRSGDLSVYWYQQSLDQGLQFLIQYYNGEERAKGNILERFSAQQFPDLHSELNLSSLELGDSALYFCASSVAPSALSGRAVDEQYFGPGTRLTVT.

V gene TRBV30 combines with J gene TRBJ1-2; D call uncertain. CDR3 length equals 12 residues. Germline V gives CDR1 GTSNPN, CDR2 SVGIG (reference sequence). Between the trimmed V and J ends, which lost 3 bases and 6 bases, there was a span of 11 bases. CDR3 nucleotides: TGTGCCTGGAGGGCTCCTTACGATGGCTACACCTTC. Protein product: CAWRAPYDGYTF.

This chain joins TRBV27 and TRBJ1-6; unclear D gene. The CDR3 covers 14 residues. CDR1 is MNHEY and CDR2 is SMNVEV in the germline V gene (reference sequence). Trimming took off 2 bases at V and 7 bases at J, with 9 bases between the two ends. The CDR3 sequence is CASSLRWRNSPLHF. CDR3 sequence (DNA): TGTGCCAGCAGTTTAAGGTGGCGGAATTCACCCCTCCACTTT.

The J gene is TRBJ2-3, the V gene TRBV7-9, with a tentative D call TRBD2 (6 bases). Germline V gene lookup returns CDR1 SEHNR and CDR2 FQNEAQ (reference sequence). Trimming removed 0 bases from V and 3 bases from J, with 10 bases in between. This CDR3 has 15 residues. The CDR3 loop is CASSLARGGTDTQYF. Written as DNA, the CDR3 is TGTGCCAGCAGCTTAGCGCGTGGGGGGACAGATACGCAGTATTTT. The entire variable domain, with the rest obtained from reference TRBV7-9 and TRBJ2-3, is as follows: DTGVSQNPRHKITKRGQNVTFRCDPISEHNRLYWYRQTLGQGPEFLTYFQNEAQLEKSRLLSDRFSAERPKGSFSTLEIQRTEQGDSAMYLCASSLARGGTDTQYFGPGTRLTVL.

The chain uses TRBV24-1 and TRBJ2-3; 8 bases align to TRBD2. Germline lookup yields CDR1 KGHDR and CDR2 SFDVKD. The CDR3 contains 17 residues. The ends lost 3 bases at V and 3 bases at J; junction bases unmatched: 10. DNA of the CDR3: TGTGCCACCAGTGATGGGAATAGCGGGACTGAAACAGATACGCAGTATTTT. This sequence encodes CATSDGNSGTETDTQYF.

For the CDR3, the DNA is TGTGCCTGGAGGAAGAGGAATTCACCCCTCCACTTT. Encoded protein: CAWRKRNSPLHF. This chain joins TRBV30 and TRBJ1-6, with unresolved D. The CDR3 loop spans 12 amino acids. V was trimmed by 3 bases and J by 7 bases, leaving 7 bases between them. The germline V gene has CDR1 GTSNPN and CDR2 SVGIG (reference sequence). Drawing the rest from reference TRBV30 and TRBJ1-6, the complete variable domain is SQTIHQWPATLVQPVGSPLSLECTVEGTSNPNLYWYRQAAGRGLQLLFYSVGIGQISSEVPQNLSASRPQDRQFILSSKKLLLSDSGFYLCAWRKRNSPLHFGNGTRLTVT.

The chain recombines TRBV7-2 with TRBJ2-7, with a tentative D call TRBD1 (5 bases). Trimming removed 3 bases from V and 5 bases from J, with 8 bases in between. The CDR3 is 12 amino acids. CDR1 is SGHTA, CDR2 FQGNSA, per germline. CDR3 DNA sequence: TGTGCCAGCAGCTTCCGACAGAACGAGCAGTACTTC. As protein: CASSFRQNEQYF.

The V call is TRBV14, the J call TRBJ2-1; no reliable D call. Trimming shortened V by 4 bases and J by 8 bases, and 6 bases separated the two germline ends. Germline V gives CDR1 SGHDN, CDR2 FVKESK. This CDR3 has 11 residues. The CDR3 nucleotides read TGTGCCAGCAGCCTTCGGTATGAGCAGTTCTTC. It is translated as CASSLRYEQFF.

This clone was detected only a few times. This sequence joins TRBV30 and TRBJ1-4; TRBD1 aligns across 7 bases. The germline V gene encodes CDR1 GTSNPN and CDR2 SVGIG (reference sequence). The junction had 6 bases not matched to a gene; V was cut back by 2 bases and J by 6 bases. The CDR3 is made up of 14 amino acids. CDR3 coding DNA: TGTGCCTGGAGTACGACAGGGACCTATGAAAAACTGTTTTTT. This gives the protein CAWSTTGTYEKLFF.

This clone has only one observation. This chain connects TRBV28 to TRBJ2-7; no firm D call. CDR1 is MDHEN and CDR2 is SYDVKM in the germline V gene. The CDR3 totals 14 residues. V was clipped by 2 bases and J by 3 bases, with 11 bases between them. CDR3 bases: TGTGCCAGCAGTTTAGCCCGTAGAGTCTACGAGCAGTACTTC. It encodes CASSLARRVYEQYF.

The DNA for the CDR3 is TGTGCCAGCAGCTTAGCCGCAGGGATCTACGAGCAGTACTTC. Residues: CASSLAAGIYEQYF. This rearrangement joins TRBV7-9 to TRBJ2-7, with a possible D match to TRBD1 (5 bases). The germline V gene has CDR1 SEHNR and CDR2 FQNEAQ (reference sequence). Trimming stripped 0 bases from V and 3 bases from J, with 9 bases between. This CDR3 has 14 residues.

The chain joins TRBV27 to TRBJ2-3; D not resolved. Trimming left V 0 bases short and J 4 bases short, with 8 bases between. The CDR3 loop spans 14 amino acids. Germline CDR1 is MNHEY and CDR2 is SMNVEV (reference sequence). CDR3 amino acids: CASSLSILADTQYF. In nucleotides, the CDR3 is TGTGCCAGCAGTTTATCGATACTGGCAGATACGCAGTATTTT.

This clone was seen many times. The chain joins TRBV30 to TRBJ2-7, with a tentative D call TRBD1 (6 bases). Germline values: CDR1 GTSNPN, CDR2 SVGIG (reference sequence). This CDR3 has 15 residues. Trimming shortened V by 4 bases and J by 7 bases, and 23 bases separated the two germline ends. The CDR3 protein is CAWTEGTGTLREQYF. Written as DNA, the CDR3 is TGTGCCTGGACCGAGGGGACCGGGACACTTAGGGAGCAGTACTTC.

The gene calls are TRBV28 and TRBJ1-2; D possibly corresponds to TRBD1 (6 bases). Trimming left V 4 bases short and J 0 bases short, with 12 bases between. Germline assignment: CDR1 MDHEN and CDR2 SYDVKM. This CDR3 region has 15 residues. CDR3 nucleotides: TGTGCCAGCAGTTCCGGGACATCAGCTAACTATGGCTACACCTTC. The encoded protein is CASSSGTSANYGYTF.

The table lists this clone with a few counts. This chain joins TRBV6-4 and TRBJ2-1; 8 nucleotides match TRBD1. V lost 1 base to trimming and J lost 7 bases; unmatched junction nucleotides: 9. Germline V gene data show CDR1 as MRHNA and CDR2 as SNTAGT. This CDR3 comprises 16 residues. The CDR3: CASSDFDRGFGNEQFF. The CDR3 DNA is TGTGCCAGCAGTGACTTTGACAGGGGCTTTGGGAATGAGCAGTTCTTC.